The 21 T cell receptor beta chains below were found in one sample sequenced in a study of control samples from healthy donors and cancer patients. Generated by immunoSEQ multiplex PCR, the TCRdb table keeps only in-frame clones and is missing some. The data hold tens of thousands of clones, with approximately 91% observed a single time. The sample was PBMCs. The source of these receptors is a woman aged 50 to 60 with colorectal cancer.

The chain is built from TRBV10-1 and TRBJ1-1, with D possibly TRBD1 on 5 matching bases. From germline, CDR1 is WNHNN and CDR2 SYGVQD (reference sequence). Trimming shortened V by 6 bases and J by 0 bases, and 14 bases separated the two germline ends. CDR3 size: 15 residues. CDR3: CASSDGTGMNTEAFF. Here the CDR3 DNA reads TGCGCCAGCAGCGACGGGACTGGGATGAACACTGAAGCTTTCTTT.

This CDR3 reads CASSQDYGADTEAFF. CDR3 bases: TGTGCCAGCAGCCAAGATTACGGGGCGGACACTGAAGCTTTCTTT. V usage is TRBV3-1 (or the pseudogene TRBV3-2) and J usage is TRBJ1-1; the D gene is possibly TRBD1 (5 bases). The ends were cut back, 0 bases at V and 3 bases at J, with 11 bases in the middle. The CDR3 is 15 amino acids. Looked up from germline, CDR1 is LGHDT and CDR2 is YNNKEL (reference sequence).

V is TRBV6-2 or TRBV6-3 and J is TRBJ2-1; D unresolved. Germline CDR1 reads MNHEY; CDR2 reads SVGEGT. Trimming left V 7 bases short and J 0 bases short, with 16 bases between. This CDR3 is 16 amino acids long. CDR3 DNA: TGTGCCAGCAACCCTTGGCGCGGCAGCTCCTACAATGAGCAGTTCTTC. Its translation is CASNPWRGSSYNEQFF.

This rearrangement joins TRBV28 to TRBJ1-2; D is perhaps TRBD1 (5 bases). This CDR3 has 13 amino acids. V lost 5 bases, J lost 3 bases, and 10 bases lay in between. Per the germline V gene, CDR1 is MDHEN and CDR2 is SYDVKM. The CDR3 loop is CASSPGGDYGYTF. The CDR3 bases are TGTGCCAGCAGTCCCGGGGGAGACTATGGCTACACCTTC.

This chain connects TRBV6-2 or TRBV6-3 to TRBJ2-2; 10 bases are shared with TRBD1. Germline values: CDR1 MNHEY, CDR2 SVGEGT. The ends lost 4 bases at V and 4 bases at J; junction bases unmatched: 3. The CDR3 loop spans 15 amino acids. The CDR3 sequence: CASSLGQGTTGELFF. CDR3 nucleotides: TGTGCCAGCAGTTTGGGACAGGGGACCACCGGGGAGCTGTTTTTT.

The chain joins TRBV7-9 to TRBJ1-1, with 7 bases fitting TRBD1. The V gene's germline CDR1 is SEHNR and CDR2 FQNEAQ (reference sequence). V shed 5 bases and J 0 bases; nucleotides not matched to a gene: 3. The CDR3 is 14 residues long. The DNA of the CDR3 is TGTGCCAGCAGCCCGGGACAGTTGAACACTGAAGCTTTCTTT. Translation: CASSPGQLNTEAFF. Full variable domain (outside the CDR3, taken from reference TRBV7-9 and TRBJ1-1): DTGVSQNPRHKITKRGQNVTFRCDPISEHNRLYWYRQTLGQGPEFLTYFQNEAQLEKSRLLSDRFSAERPKGSFSTLEIQRTEQGDSAMYLCASSPGQLNTEAFFGQGTRLTVV.

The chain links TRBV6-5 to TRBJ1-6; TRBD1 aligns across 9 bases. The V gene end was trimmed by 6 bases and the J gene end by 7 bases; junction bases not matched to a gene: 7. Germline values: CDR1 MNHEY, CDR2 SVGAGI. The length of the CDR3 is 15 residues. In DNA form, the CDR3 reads TGTGCCAGCAGCGGCGGGACAGGGCGGAATTCACCCCTCCACTTT. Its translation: CASSGGTGRNSPLHF.

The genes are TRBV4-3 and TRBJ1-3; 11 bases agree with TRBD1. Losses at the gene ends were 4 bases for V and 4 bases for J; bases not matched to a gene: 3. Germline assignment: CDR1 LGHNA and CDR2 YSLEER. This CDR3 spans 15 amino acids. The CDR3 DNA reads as TGCGCCAGCAGCCGGGACAGGGGGGGAGGAAACACCATATATTTT. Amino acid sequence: CASSRDRGGGNTIYF.

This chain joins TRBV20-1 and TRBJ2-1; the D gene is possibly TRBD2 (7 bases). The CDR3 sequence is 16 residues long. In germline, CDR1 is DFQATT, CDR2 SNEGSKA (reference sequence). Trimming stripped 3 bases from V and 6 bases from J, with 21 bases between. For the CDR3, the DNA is TGCAGTGCTAGTACTTCTCGGGGGGCTCATGTCAATGAGCAGTTCTTC. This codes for CSASTSRGAHVNEQFF.

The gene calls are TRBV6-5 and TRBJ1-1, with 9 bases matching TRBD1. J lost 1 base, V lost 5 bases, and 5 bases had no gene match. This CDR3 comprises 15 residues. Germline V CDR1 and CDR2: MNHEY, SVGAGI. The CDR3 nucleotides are TGTGCCAGCAGTAACAGACAGGGGGGGAACACTGAAGCTTTCTTT. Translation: CASSNRQGGNTEAFF.

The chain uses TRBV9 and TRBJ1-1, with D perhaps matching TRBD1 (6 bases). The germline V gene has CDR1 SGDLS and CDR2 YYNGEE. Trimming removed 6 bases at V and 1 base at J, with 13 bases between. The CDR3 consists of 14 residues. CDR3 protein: CASNAGHQNTEAFF. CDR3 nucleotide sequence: TGTGCCAGCAACGCGGGACACCAGAACACTGAAGCTTTCTTT.

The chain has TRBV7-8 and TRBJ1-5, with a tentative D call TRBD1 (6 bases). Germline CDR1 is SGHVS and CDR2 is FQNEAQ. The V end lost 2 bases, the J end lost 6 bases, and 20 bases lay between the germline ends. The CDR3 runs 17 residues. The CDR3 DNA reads TGTGCCAGCAGCTTACCGCGGATCGAGCAGGGGACTCAGCCCCAGCATTTT. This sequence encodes CASSLPRIEQGTQPQHF.

CDR3 coding DNA: TGTGCCAGCAGCCTCTCGTTGGGGAGTCAAAAGTTCTTC. Amino acid sequence: CASSLSLGSQKFF. The genes are TRBV7-3 and TRBJ2-1; TRBD2 might be the D (5 bases). Between the trimmed V and J ends, which lost 5 bases and 14 bases, there was a span of 19 bases. Germline CDR1 reads SGHTA; CDR2 reads FQGTGA. The CDR3 is 13 amino acids.

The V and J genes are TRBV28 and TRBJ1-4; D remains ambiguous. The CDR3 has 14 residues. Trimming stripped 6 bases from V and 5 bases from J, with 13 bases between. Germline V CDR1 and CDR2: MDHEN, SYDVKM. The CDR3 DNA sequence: TGTGCCAGCAGGGGAATAAGAGGGAATGAAAAACTGTTTTTT. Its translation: CASRGIRGNEKLFF.

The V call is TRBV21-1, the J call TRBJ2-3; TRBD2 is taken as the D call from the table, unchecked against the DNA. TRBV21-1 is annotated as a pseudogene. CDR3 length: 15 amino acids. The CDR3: CASKTSLYHTDTQYF. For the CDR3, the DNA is TGTGCCAGCAAAACTAGCCTTTACCACACAGATACGCAGTATTTT.

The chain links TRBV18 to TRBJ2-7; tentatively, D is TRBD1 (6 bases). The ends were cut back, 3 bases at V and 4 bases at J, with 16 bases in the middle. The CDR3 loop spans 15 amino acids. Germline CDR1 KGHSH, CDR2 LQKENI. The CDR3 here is CASSPQQGILYEQYV. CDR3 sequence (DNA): TGTGCCAGCTCACCCCAACAGGGTATCCTTTACGAGCAGTACGTC.

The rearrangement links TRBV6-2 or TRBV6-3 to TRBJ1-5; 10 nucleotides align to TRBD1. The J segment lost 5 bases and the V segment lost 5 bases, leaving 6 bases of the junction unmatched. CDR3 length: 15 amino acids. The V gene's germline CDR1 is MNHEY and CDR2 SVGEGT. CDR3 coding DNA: TGTGCCAGCAGTCGTCCCGGGACAGGGGATCAGCCCCAGCATTTT. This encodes CASSRPGTGDQPQHF.

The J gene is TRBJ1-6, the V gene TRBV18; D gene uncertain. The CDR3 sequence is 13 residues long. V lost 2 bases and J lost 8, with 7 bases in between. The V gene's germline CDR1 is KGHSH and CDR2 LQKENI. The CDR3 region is CASSPSSDSPLHF. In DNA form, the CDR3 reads TGTGCCAGCTCACCATCGAGTGATTCACCCCTCCACTTT.

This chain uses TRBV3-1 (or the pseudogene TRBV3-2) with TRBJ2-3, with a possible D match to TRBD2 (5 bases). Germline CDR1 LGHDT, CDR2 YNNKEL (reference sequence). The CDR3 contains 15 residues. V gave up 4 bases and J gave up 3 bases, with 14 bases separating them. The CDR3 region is CASSRRTGWTDTQYF. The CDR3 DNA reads TGTGCCAGCAGCCGCAGGACGGGATGGACAGATACGCAGTATTTT.

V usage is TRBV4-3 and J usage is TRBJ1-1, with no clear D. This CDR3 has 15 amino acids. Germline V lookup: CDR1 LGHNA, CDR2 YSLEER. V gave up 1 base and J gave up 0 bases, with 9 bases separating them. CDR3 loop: CASSQGRIMNTEAFF. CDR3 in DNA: TGCGCCAGCAGCCAAGGTCGGATTATGAACACTGAAGCTTTCTTT.

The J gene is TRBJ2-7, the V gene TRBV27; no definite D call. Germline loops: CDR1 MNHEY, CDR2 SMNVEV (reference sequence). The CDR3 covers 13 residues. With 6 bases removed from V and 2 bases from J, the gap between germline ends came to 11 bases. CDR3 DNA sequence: TGTGCCAGCAGACCCGACGCACCCTACGAGCAGTACGTC. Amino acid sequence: CASRPDAPYEQYV.